The 13 T cell receptor beta chains given below trace back to one sample, sequenced in a study of blood T cell repertoires in COVID-19. Sequencing was performed with immunoSEQ multiplex PCR; in TCRdb, only in-frame clones are kept and a portion is missing. The table lists 150,000 to 200,000 clones, less than 90% of them singletons. The source material was peripheral blood. The receptors here all came from a man between 65 and 85 years old with active or convalescent COVID-19.

J is TRBJ2-1 and V is TRBV4-3; 11 positions agree with TRBD1. The trim removed 1 base at V and 9 bases at J, leaving 5 bases unmatched. Germline V gene sequence: CDR1 LGHNA, CDR2 YSLEER. This CDR3 is built from 15 residues. The CDR3 spells CASSQGDRGEGEQFF. The CDR3 nucleotides read TGCGCCAGCAGCCAAGGGGACAGGGGGGAGGGTGAGCAGTTCTTC.

V usage is TRBV29-1 and J usage is TRBJ1-5, with D unresolved. Germline V gene sequence: CDR1 SQVTM, CDR2 ANQGSEA. This CDR3 spans 13 amino acids. V was shortened by 4 bases and J by 2 bases, with 9 bases between the two germline ends. The chain's CDR3 is CSVGLGGNQPQHF. The CDR3 DNA follows: TGCAGCGTTGGTCTGGGAGGCAATCAGCCCCAGCATTTT. Drawing the rest from reference TRBV29-1 and TRBJ1-5, the complete variable domain is SAVISQKPSRDICQRGTSLTIQCQVDSQVTMMFWYRQQPGQSLTLIATANQGSEATYESGFVIDKFPISRPNLTFSTLTVSNMSPEDSSIYLCSVGLGGNQPQHFGDGTRLSIL.

V usage is TRBV27 and J usage is TRBJ2-7; 7 bases line up with TRBD2. From germline, CDR1 is MNHEY and CDR2 SMNVEV (reference sequence). The CDR3 contains 16 residues. With V trimmed by 0 bases and J by 2 bases, 7 bases remained unmatched. CDR3 DNA sequence: TGTGCCAGCAGTTTATCCTGGCGGGCGGGGGCCTACGAGCAGTACTTC. Protein sequence: CASSLSWRAGAYEQYF.

This chain's CDR3 is CASSHQPTGTSLNTGELFF. The CDR3 bases are TGTGCCAGCAGCCACCAACCTACCGGGACATCTCTAAATACCGGGGAGCTGTTTTTT. The gene calls are TRBV3-1 (or the pseudogene TRBV3-2) and TRBJ2-2, with a tentative D call TRBD1 (6 bases). Trimming stripped 3 bases from V and 5 bases from J, with 25 bases between. CDR1 is LGHDT, CDR2 YNNKEL, per germline (reference sequence). The CDR3 covers 19 residues.

The rearrangement joins TRBV7-7 to TRBJ1-1, with D unresolved. The germline CDR1 and CDR2 sequences are SSHAT and FNYEAQ (reference sequence). The CDR3 covers 15 residues. V dropped 5 bases and J dropped 1 base, with 14 bases sitting between them. DNA for the CDR3: TGTGCCAGCAGCGACCGAGCGATCGCGAACACTGAAGCTTTCTTT. The encoded protein is CASSDRAIANTEAFF. Filled out from reference TRBV7-7 and TRBJ1-1, the complete variable domain reads GAGVSQSPRYKVTKRGQDVTLRCDPISSHATLYWYQQALGQGPEFLTYFNYEAQPDKSGLPSDRFSAERPEGSISTLTIQRTEQRDSAMYRCASSDRAIANTEAFFGQGTRLTVV.

The chain links TRBV30 to TRBJ2-5; 10 bases are a match to TRBD2. The germline V gene has CDR1 GTSNPN and CDR2 SVGIG (reference sequence). This CDR3 comprises 14 residues. Losses at the gene ends were 5 bases for V and 2 bases for J; bases not matched to a gene: 5. CDR3 bases: TGTGCCTGGGGGGCTAGCGGGGGACAAGAGACCCAGTACTTC. Protein sequence: CAWGASGGQETQYF.

This clone was seen ten or more times. The chain couples TRBV23-1 to TRBJ1-5; D unclear. TRBV23-1 is flagged as an ORF with uncertain function. The CDR3 has 14 amino acids. The V and J ends lost 8 bases and 5 bases respectively, with 16 bases between them. The CDR3 is CASRDMRVHQPQHF. CDR3 DNA sequence: TGCGCCAGCCGGGATATGAGGGTACATCAGCCCCAGCATTTT.

This chain connects TRBV5-4 to TRBJ1-1; TRBD1 might be the D (5 bases). Germline V gene sequence: CDR1 SGHNT, CDR2 YYREEE (reference sequence). The CDR3 length is 13 residues. V dropped 0 bases and J dropped 6 bases, with 9 bases sitting between them. CDR3 nucleotides: TGTGCCAGCAGCTTGGCCGGGGGAGCTGAAGCTTTCTTT. Translating it yields CASSLAGGAEAFF.

The V and J genes are TRBV3-1 (or the pseudogene TRBV3-2) and TRBJ1-1; D is undetermined. V was cut by 2 bases and J by 6 bases, with 31 bases left in between. CDR1 LGHDT and CDR2 YNNKEL come from the germline V gene (reference sequence). The CDR3 covers 20 residues. The CDR3 DNA reads as TGTGCCAGCAGCCAACGACCGAGGCTTCTGGGCGGGCCCCGGGCCCCTGAAGCTTTCTTT. Amino acids: CASSQRPRLLGGPRAPEAFF.

The chain combines TRBV6-5 with TRBJ1-6; TRBD1 is a possible D gene (5 bases). Germline CDR1 is MNHEY and CDR2 is SVGAGI. Trimming left V 5 bases short and J 8 bases short, with 13 bases between. CDR3 size: 14 residues. CDR3 amino acids: CASSPRGTYSPLHF. CDR3 DNA sequence: TGTGCCAGCAGTCCCCGAGGGACTTATTCACCCCTCCACTTT.

The chain joins TRBV14 to TRBJ2-3, with 8 bases that match TRBD2. Germline V CDR1 and CDR2: SGHDN, FVKESK. The CDR3 is 15 residues long. V lost 4 bases, J lost 4 bases, and 7 bases stayed unmatched. CDR3 residues: CASSRGTRASDTQYF. CDR3 nucleotides: TGTGCCAGCAGCCGCGGGACTAGAGCCTCAGATACGCAGTATTTT.

The J gene is TRBJ1-5, the V gene TRBV21-1; the table's D gene call, TRBD1, was not cross checked with the DNA. TRBV21-1 is a listed pseudogene. The CDR3 contains 13 residues. The CDR3, as DNA: TGTGCCAGCAGTACAGGGGGGACGGAGCCCCAGCATTTT. This encodes CASSTGGTEPQHF.

The chain recombines TRBV11-2 with TRBJ2-2, with D hard to call. The V and J ends lost 4 bases and 3 bases respectively, with 3 bases between them. Germline CDR1 is SGHAT and CDR2 is FQNNGV. The CDR3 has 12 residues. CDR3 bases: TGTGCCAGCAGCTCGTACACCGGGGAGCTGTTTTTT. It encodes CASSSYTGELFF.